This T cell receptor (beta chain) was found in a study of T cell changes during pregnancy in multiple sclerosis. Generated by immunoSEQ multiplex PCR, the TCRdb table keeps only in-frame clones and is missing some. Counted here are 40,000 to 45,000 clones, 90% to 95% occurring once; the ten biggest clones make up 6.5% to 8.5%. The sequences come from CD8+ T cells from peripheral blood mononuclear cells, collected in the third trimester of pregnancy. The origin of this receptor is a female donor with multiple sclerosis, enrolled in a pregnancy study.

The CDR3 is CASSRPGLGKETQYF. In DNA, the CDR3 is TGCGCCAGCAGCCGACCGGGACTAGGAAAAGAGACCCAGTACTTC. V gene TRBV4-1 combines with J gene TRBJ2-5; 8 bases fit TRBD2. V lost 4 bases and J lost 3; bases outside the gene matches: 7. The CDR3 totals 15 residues. Germline CDR1 reads MGHRA; CDR2 reads YSYEKL.